Listed below are T cell receptor beta chains from one sample, sequenced in a study of blood T cell repertoires in COVID-19. Assay: immunoSEQ multiplex PCR; the TCRdb copy retains only in-frame clones and omits some. The sample holds around 100,000 clones, around 85% seen once. The specimen sequenced was PBMCs or T cells enriched from blood (not recorded which). All receptors come from a woman aged 45-65 years who had recovered from COVID-19. Each CDR3 is given with its conserved first and last residue. The order of the fields is V gene, D gene, J gene, clone size, CDR3 length, CDR3 DNA, CDR3 protein. The D gene is left open where the match is weak. Not every row has a clone size; where given, it reads once, few, many or a size class.

V gene: TRBV7-3; D gene: TRBD1; J gene: TRBJ2-7; clone size: NA; CDR3 length: 16; CDR3 DNA: TGTGCCAGCAGCTGTGGGGACAGGGTAAGCTCCTACGAGCAGTACTTC; CDR3 protein: CASSCGDRVSSYEQYF
V gene: TRBV21-1; D gene: NA; J gene: TRBJ2-7; clone size: NA; CDR3 length: 16; CDR3 DNA: TGTGCCAGCAGCAAAGTGGTCAACACGGGCTCCTACGAGCAGTACTTC; CDR3 protein: CASSKVVNTGSYEQYF
V gene: TRBV4-1; D gene: TRBD1; J gene: TRBJ1-2; clone size: NA; CDR3 length: 14; CDR3 DNA: TGCGCCAGCAGCCAAGGGGACAGGTCTTATGGCTACACCTTC; CDR3 protein: CASSQGDRSYGYTF
V gene: TRBV19; D gene: TRBD1; J gene: TRBJ2-5; clone size: once; CDR3 length: 15; CDR3 DNA: TGTGCCAGTAGGGAAACAGGGGGCGAGAAGGAGACCCAGTACTTC; CDR3 protein: CASRETGGEKETQYF
V gene: TRBV28; D gene: NA; J gene: TRBJ1-5; clone size: NA; CDR3 length: 15; CDR3 DNA: TGTGCCAGCAGTTTCCAGGGCCGTAGCAATCAGCCCCAGCATTTT; CDR3 protein: CASSFQGRSNQPQHF
V gene: TRBV5-1; D gene: NA; J gene: TRBJ2-2; clone size: many; CDR3 length: 15; CDR3 DNA: TGCGCCAGCAGCTTGGGTCTCCGGGTCACCGGGGAGCTGTTTTTT; CDR3 protein: CASSLGLRVTGELFF
V gene: TRBV10-3; D gene: TRBD2; J gene: TRBJ2-3; clone size: NA; CDR3 length: 14; CDR3 DNA: TGTGCCATCAGACGGGGACTAGAAACAGATACGCAGTATTTT; CDR3 protein: CAIRRGLETDTQYF
V gene: TRBV15; D gene: NA; J gene: TRBJ1-4; clone size: NA; CDR3 length: 15; CDR3 DNA: TGTGCCACCAGTAAGACGACAGGAAATAATGAAAAACTGTTTTTT; CDR3 protein: CATSKTTGNNEKLFF
V gene: TRBV5-1; D gene: TRBD1; J gene: TRBJ2-7; clone size: NA; CDR3 length: 12; CDR3 DNA: TGCGCCAGCAGCCAGGACAGGGACGAGCAGTACTTC; CDR3 protein: CASSQDRDEQYF
V gene: TRBV10-1; D gene: NA; J gene: TRBJ1-1; clone size: few; CDR3 length: 14; CDR3 DNA: TGCGCCAGCAGCAAGTCTCGGAGGGGCACTGAAGCTTTCTTT; CDR3 protein: CASSKSRRGTEAFF
V gene: TRBV6-5; D gene: TRBD1; J gene: TRBJ1-1; clone size: NA; CDR3 length: 16; CDR3 DNA: TGTGCCAGCAGTTACCCTACCGGGACAGGGGTAACTGAAGCTTTCTTT; CDR3 protein: CASSYPTGTGVTEAFF
V gene: TRBV19; D gene: NA; J gene: TRBJ2-3; clone size: NA; CDR3 length: 15; CDR3 DNA: TGTGCCAGTAGTTGGAAAGGAGGGGGCCCAGATACGCAGTATTTT; CDR3 protein: CASSWKGGGPDTQYF
V gene: TRBV6-5; D gene: NA; J gene: TRBJ2-7; clone size: NA; CDR3 length: 12; CDR3 DNA: TGTGCCAGCAGCCCCGGGACCTACGAGCAGTACTTC; CDR3 protein: CASSPGTYEQYF
V gene: TRBV7-2; D gene: TRBD1; J gene: TRBJ1-1; clone size: NA; CDR3 length: 14; CDR3 DNA: TGTGCCAGCAGCTTCCGGACAGGGGGCACTGAAGCTTTCTTT; CDR3 protein: CASSFRTGGTEAFF
V gene: TRBV7-8; D gene: TRBD1; J gene: TRBJ1-1; clone size: NA; CDR3 length: 15; CDR3 DNA: TGTGCCAGCAGCCCGAGGACAGGGGCCTACACTGAAGCTTTCTTT; CDR3 protein: CASSPRTGAYTEAFF
V gene: TRBV5-1; D gene: TRBD2; J gene: TRBJ2-3; clone size: NA; CDR3 length: 19; CDR3 DNA: TGCGCCAGCAGCCGCTGGACTAGCGGACCTACGGGGAGCACAGATACGCAGTATTTT; CDR3 protein: CASSRWTSGPTGSTDTQYF
V gene: TRBV2; D gene: TRBD2; J gene: TRBJ2-2; clone size: few; CDR3 length: 16; CDR3 DNA: TGTGCCAGCAGTGAAGGGGGACTAGGAGGTGTCGGGGAGCTGTTTTTT; CDR3 protein: CASSEGGLGGVGELFF
V gene: TRBV3-1/TRBV3-2; D gene: TRBD1; J gene: TRBJ1-2; clone size: NA; CDR3 length: 15; CDR3 DNA: TGTGCCAGCAGCCAGAGCGGACAGGGGGCAGGTGGCTACACCTTC; CDR3 protein: CASSQSGQGAGGYTF
V gene: TRBV14; D gene: NA; J gene: TRBJ2-7; clone size: NA; CDR3 length: 13; CDR3 DNA: TGTGCCAGCAGCAGGGAGGTTGCCTACGAGCAGTACTTC; CDR3 protein: CASSREVAYEQYF
V gene: TRBV2; D gene: NA; J gene: TRBJ1-6; clone size: NA; CDR3 length: 15; CDR3 DNA: TGTGCCAGCAGTGAAGAACAGTCCTATAATTCACCCCTCCACTTT; CDR3 protein: CASSEEQSYNSPLHF
V gene: TRBV20-1; D gene: TRBD1; J gene: TRBJ2-7; clone size: NA; CDR3 length: 11; CDR3 DNA: TGCAGTGCTAGCACAGGGGGAGAGCAGTACTTC; CDR3 protein: CSASTGGEQYF
V gene: TRBV3-1/TRBV3-2; D gene: TRBD2; J gene: TRBJ2-2; clone size: NA; CDR3 length: 18; CDR3 DNA: TGTGCCAGCAGCTCTCCCCCTGGCGGGGGGGGCCACGTCGGGGAGCTGTTTTTT; CDR3 protein: CASSSPPGGGGHVGELFF
V gene: TRBV5-1; D gene: NA; J gene: TRBJ2-7; clone size: NA; CDR3 length: 15; CDR3 DNA: TGCGCCAGCAGCCCCTCGACTACGGACCCCTACGAGCAGTACTTC; CDR3 protein: CASSPSTTDPYEQYF
V gene: TRBV5-1; D gene: TRBD1; J gene: TRBJ1-3; clone size: NA; CDR3 length: 15; CDR3 DNA: TGCGCCAGCAGCGGGCAGGGGGCGCTCGGAAACACCATATATTTT; CDR3 protein: CASSGQGALGNTIYF